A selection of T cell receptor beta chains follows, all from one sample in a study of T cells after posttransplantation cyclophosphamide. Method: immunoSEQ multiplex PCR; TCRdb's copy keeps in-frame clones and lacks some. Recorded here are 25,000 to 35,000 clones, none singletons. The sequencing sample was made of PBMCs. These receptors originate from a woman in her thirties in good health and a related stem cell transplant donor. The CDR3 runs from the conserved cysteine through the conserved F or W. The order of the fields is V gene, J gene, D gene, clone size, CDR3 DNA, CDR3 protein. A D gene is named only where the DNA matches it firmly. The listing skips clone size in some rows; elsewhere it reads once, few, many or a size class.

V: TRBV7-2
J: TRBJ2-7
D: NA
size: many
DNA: TGTGCCAGCAGCCCAGAGAAGGGCAGCTTCGACCCCTACGAGCAGTACTTC
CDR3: CASSPEKGSFDPYEQYF

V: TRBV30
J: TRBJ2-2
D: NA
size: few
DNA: TGTGCCTGGAGTCATACGTGGAGAGTACAGGACACCGGGGAGCTGTTTTTT
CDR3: CAWSHTWRVQDTGELFF

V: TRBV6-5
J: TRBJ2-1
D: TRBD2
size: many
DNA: TGTGCCAGCAGGTTCGGGGGGGACGAGTTCTTC
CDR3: CASRFGGDEFF

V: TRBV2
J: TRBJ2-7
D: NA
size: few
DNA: TGTGCCAGCAGTCTCGGCGTTGGGGGGGCGGGCTACGAGCAGTACTTC
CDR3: CASSLGVGGAGYEQYF

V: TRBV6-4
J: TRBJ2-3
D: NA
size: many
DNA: TGTGCCAGCAGCCCCTCCGCGGGGATTTCGGATACGCAGTATTTT
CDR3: CASSPSAGISDTQYF

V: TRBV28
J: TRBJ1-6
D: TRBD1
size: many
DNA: TGTGCCAGCACCTCCACGGACAGGGGGCGACGATCACCCCTCCACTTT
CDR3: CASTSTDRGRRSPLHF

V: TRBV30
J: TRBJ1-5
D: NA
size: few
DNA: TGTGCCTGGAGTCTTGGCAGCAATCAGCCCCAGCATTTT
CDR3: CAWSLGSNQPQHF

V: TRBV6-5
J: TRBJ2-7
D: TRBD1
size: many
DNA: TGTGCCAGCAGTCAGACGGACAGGGGACACGAGCAGTACTTC
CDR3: CASSQTDRGHEQYF

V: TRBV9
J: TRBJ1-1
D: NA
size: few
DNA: TGTGCCAGCAGCGTGGGGGGAGGCGAAGCTTTCTTT
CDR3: CASSVGGGEAFF

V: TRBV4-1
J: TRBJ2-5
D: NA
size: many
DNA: TGCGCCAGCAGCCAAGATCTTGAAGAGACCCAGTACTTC
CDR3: CASSQDLEETQYF

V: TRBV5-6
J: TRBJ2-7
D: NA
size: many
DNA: TGTGCCAGCAGCTTGGCTAGGAATCCTTACGAGCAGTACTTC
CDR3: CASSLARNPYEQYF

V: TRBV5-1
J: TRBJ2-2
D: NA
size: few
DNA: TGCGCCAGCAGCTTGGATGGGGCGCTGGACACCGGGGAGCTGTTTTTT
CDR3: CASSLDGALDTGELFF

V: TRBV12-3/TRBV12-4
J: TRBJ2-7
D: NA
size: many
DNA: TGTGCCAGCAGTCGTAGTACAGGGAACGAGCAGTACTTC
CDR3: CASSRSTGNEQYF

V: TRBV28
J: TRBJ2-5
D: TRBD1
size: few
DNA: TGTGCCAGCAGGCCTGGGGACAGGGAGGCAGAGACCCAGTACTTC
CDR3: CASRPGDREAETQYF

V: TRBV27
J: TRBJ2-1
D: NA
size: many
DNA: TGTGCCAGCAGTTACTTGGCAGGGTCTAGGAATGAGCAGTTCTTC
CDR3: CASSYLAGSRNEQFF

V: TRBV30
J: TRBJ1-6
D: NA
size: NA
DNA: TGTGCCTGGAGCGTATCGCCACAGAAGTATAATTCACCCCTCCACTTT
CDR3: CAWSVSPQKYNSPLHF

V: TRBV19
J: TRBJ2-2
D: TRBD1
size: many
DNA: TGTGCCAGTAGTAAGGGGACAGGCACCACCGGGGAGCTGTTTTTT
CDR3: CASSKGTGTTGELFF

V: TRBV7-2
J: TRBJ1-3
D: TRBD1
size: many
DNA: TGTGCCAGCAGCGTCGACAGGGGAAGGGGAAACACCATATATTTT
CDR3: CASSVDRGRGNTIYF

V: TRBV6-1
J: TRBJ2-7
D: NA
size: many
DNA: TGTGCCAGCAGTGAAGACGTACGTCGGGACGAGCAGTACTTC
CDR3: CASSEDVRRDEQYF

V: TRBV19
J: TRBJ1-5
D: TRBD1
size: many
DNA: TGTGCCAGTAGTATGGGATGGACAGGCTATAGCAATCAGCCCCAGCATTTT
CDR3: CASSMGWTGYSNQPQHF

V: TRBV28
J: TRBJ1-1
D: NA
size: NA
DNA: TGTGCCAGCTCATTTGGGGGGGTGATTGAAGCTTTCTTT
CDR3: CASSFGGVIEAFF

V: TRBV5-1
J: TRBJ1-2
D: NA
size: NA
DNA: TGCGCCAGCAGCTTAGGTGAATATCGCTACACCTTC
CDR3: CASSLGEYRYTF

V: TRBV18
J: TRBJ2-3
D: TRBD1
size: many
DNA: TGTGCCAGCTCAAGGGGACAGGCTAGCACAGATACGCAGTATTTT
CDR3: CASSRGQASTDTQYF

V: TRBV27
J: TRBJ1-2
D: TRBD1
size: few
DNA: TGTGCCAGCAGACCTTGGACAGGAACCTATGGCTACACCTTC
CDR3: CASRPWTGTYGYTF

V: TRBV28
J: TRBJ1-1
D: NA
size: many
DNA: TGTGCCAGCAGTTTACCGCAGGAGAACACTGAAGCTTTCTTT
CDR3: CASSLPQENTEAFF

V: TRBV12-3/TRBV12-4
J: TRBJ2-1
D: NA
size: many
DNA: TGTGCCAGCAGCCCAAACAACAATCTCAAGAGTGAGCAGTTCTTC
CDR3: CASSPNNNLKSEQFF

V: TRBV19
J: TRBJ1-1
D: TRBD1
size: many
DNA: TGTGCCAGTAGTACTCCTTCCACAGGGGAAGGCACTGAAGCTTTCTTT
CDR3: CASSTPSTGEGTEAFF

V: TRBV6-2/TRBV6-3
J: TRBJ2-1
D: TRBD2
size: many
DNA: TGTGCCAGCACCCTCGGACTAGGTTGGAGTGAGCAGTTCTTC
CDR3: CASTLGLGWSEQFF

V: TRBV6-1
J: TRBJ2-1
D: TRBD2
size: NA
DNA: TGTGCCACCTTGGCAGTAGCGGGGTCATTGGAGCAGTTCTTC
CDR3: CATLAVAGSLEQFF

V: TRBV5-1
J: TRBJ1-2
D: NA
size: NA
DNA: TGCGCCAGCAGCATGGATACAGCGAGGGGTGGCTACACCTTC
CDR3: CASSMDTARGGYTF